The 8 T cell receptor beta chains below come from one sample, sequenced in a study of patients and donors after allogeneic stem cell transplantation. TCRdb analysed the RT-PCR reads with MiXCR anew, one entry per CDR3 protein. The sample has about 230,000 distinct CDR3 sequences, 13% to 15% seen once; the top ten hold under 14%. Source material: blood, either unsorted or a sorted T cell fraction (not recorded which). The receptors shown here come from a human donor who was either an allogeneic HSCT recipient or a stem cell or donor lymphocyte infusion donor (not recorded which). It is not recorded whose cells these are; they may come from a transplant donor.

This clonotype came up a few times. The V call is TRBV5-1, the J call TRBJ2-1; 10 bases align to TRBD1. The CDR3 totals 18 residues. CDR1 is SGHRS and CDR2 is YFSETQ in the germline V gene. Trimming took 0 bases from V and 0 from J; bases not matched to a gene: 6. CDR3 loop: CASSLGDRGRSSYNEQFF. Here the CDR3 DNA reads TGCGCCAGCAGCTTGGGCGACAGGGGGCGAAGCTCCTACAATGAGCAGTTCTTC.

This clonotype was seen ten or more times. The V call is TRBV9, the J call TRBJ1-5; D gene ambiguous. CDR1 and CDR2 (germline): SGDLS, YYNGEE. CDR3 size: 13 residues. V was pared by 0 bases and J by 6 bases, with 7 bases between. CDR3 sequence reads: CASSVGFSQPQHF. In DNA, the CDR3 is TGTGCCAGCAGCGTAGGTTTTAGTCAGCCCCAGCATTTT.

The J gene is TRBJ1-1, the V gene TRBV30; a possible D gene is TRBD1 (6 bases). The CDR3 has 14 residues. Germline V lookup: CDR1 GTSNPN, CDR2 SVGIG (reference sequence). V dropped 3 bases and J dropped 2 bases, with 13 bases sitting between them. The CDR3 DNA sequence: TGTGCCTGGAGCCGATGGGGGGCAAACACTGAAGCTTTCTTT. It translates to CAWSRWGANTEAFF.

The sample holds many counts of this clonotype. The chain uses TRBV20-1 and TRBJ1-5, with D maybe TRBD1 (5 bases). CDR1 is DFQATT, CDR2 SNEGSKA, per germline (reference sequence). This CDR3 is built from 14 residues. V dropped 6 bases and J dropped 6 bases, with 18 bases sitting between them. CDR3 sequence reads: CSAAPPQGGQPQHF. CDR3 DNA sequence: TGCAGTGCCGCCCCCCCTCAGGGTGGTCAGCCCCAGCATTTT.

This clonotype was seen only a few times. Written as DNA, the CDR3 is TGTGCCAGTGTGACAGGGGGTAACTATGGCTACACCTTC. Translating gives CASVTGGNYGYTF. V is TRBV12-3 or TRBV12-4 and J is TRBJ1-2; 9 bases match TRBD1. J was trimmed by 1 base and V by 9 bases; bases with no gene match: 3. This CDR3 comprises 13 residues.

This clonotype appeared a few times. CDR3 sequence (DNA): TGTGCCATCAGTGAGAGTTCAGGGGGAGGGACTTATGGCTACACCTTC. This codes for CAISESSGGGTYGYTF. The V call is TRBV10-3, the J call TRBJ1-2, with 7 bases fitting TRBD1. J was trimmed by 5 bases and V by 2 bases; bases with no gene match: 11. The length of the CDR3 is 16 residues. Germline-derived CDR1 and CDR2 are ENHRY and SYGVKD.

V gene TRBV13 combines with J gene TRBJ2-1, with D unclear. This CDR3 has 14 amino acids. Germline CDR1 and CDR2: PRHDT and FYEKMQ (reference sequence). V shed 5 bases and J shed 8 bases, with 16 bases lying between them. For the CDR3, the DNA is TGTGCCAGCAGCACCCTCGTAGGTCCGGATGAGCAGTTCTTC. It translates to CASSTLVGPDEQFF.

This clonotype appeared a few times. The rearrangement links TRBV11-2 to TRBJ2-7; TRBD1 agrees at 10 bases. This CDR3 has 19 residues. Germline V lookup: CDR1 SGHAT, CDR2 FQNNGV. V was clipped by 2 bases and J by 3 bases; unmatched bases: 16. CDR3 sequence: CASSLSAQIGTGDFYEQYF. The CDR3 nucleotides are TGTGCCAGCAGCTTATCTGCCCAAATAGGGACAGGGGATTTCTACGAGCAGTACTTC.